Shown below are 27 T cell receptor beta chains from a single sample sequenced in a study of cytomegalovirus exposure and HLA in healthy donors. PCR amplification relied on 60 Vbeta primers (plus 13 Jbeta primers). Produced via immunoSEQ multiplex PCR; TCRdb's table is partial and in-frame only. The table includes some 130,000 clones, 65% to 80% detected once. Sequencing was performed on PBMCs. Receptors were obtained from a woman between 45 and 60 years old in good health and CMV-seropositive.

The chain is built from TRBV5-1 and TRBJ2-5; TRBD2 matches 8 bases. Germline V CDR1 and CDR2: SGHRS, YFSETQ. V lost 4 bases and J lost 0; bases outside the gene matches: 5. This CDR3 has 15 amino acids. The CDR3 nucleotides are TGCGCCAGCAGCCCCCTAGCGGGTTACCAAGAGACCCAGTACTTC. It specifies CASSPLAGYQETQYF.

This clone was seen once. This chain connects TRBV28 to TRBJ2-7; 10 bases line up with TRBD1. The germline gives CDR1 MDHEN, CDR2 SYDVKM. V lost 6 bases and J lost 2; bases outside the gene matches: 4. There are 14 residues in the CDR3. The CDR3 sequence: CASRTGQGTYEQYF. The DNA of the CDR3 is TGTGCCAGCAGAACGGGACAGGGGACCTACGAGCAGTACTTC.

The CDR3 sequence is CASSVDRGETDTQYF. CDR3 in DNA: TGTGCCAGCAGCGTCGACAGGGGTGAAACAGATACGCAGTATTTT. The V call is TRBV7-3, the J call TRBJ2-3; 8 nucleotides agree with TRBD1. From germline, CDR1 is SGHTA and CDR2 FQGTGA. Unmatched junction bases numbered 7, after V lost 5 bases and J lost 3 bases. The CDR3 has 15 residues.

The chain employs TRBV6-5 and TRBJ1-1; TRBD1 matches 7 bases. Germline CDR1 and CDR2: MNHEY and SVGAGI. This CDR3 is 15 amino acids long. Trimming at V came to 2 bases and at J to 4 bases, leaving 7 bases not matched to a gene. The CDR3 protein is CASSYAQGLSTEAFF. In nucleotides, the CDR3 is TGTGCCAGCAGTTACGCACAGGGGTTGAGCACTGAAGCTTTCTTT.

The chain links TRBV4-3 to TRBJ1-3; 7 bases align to TRBD1. The CDR3 covers 16 residues. The V and J ends lost 0 bases and 4 bases, in that order; junction bases with no gene match: 6. Germline CDR1 LGHNA, CDR2 YSLEER. The CDR3 region is CASSQDIQGSGNTIYF. CDR3 DNA sequence: TGCGCCAGCAGCCAAGATATACAGGGGTCCGGAAACACCATATATTTT.

The gene calls are TRBV5-5 and TRBJ2-5; the match to TRBD2 covers 8 bases. This CDR3 has 17 amino acids. From germline, CDR1 is SGHKS and CDR2 YYEKEE (reference sequence). The junction had 12 bases not matched to a gene; V was cut back by 3 bases and J by 2 bases. This CDR3 is CASSSGGGLGSQETQYF. The CDR3 region has the DNA TGTGCCAGCAGCTCCGGGGGGGGGCTGGGCTCACAAGAGACCCAGTACTTC.

V is TRBV19 and J is TRBJ2-5, with TRBD1 as a possible D gene (6 bases). Trimming removed 5 bases from V and 1 base from J, with 14 bases in between. Germline assignment: CDR1 LNHDA and CDR2 SQIVND (reference sequence). The CDR3 length is 15 residues. CDR3 loop: CASSSFSGVQETQYF. The CDR3 DNA is TGTGCCAGTAGTTCCTTTTCAGGGGTCCAAGAGACCCAGTACTTC.

The chain has TRBV28 and TRBJ2-6; the match to TRBD1 covers 9 bases. The CDR3 loop spans 18 amino acids. The trim removed 5 bases at V and 0 bases at J, leaving 8 bases unmatched. Germline lookup yields CDR1 MDHEN and CDR2 SYDVKM. CDR3 amino acids: CASSTTGTGSSGANVLTF. For the CDR3, the DNA is TGTGCCAGCAGTACGACCGGGACAGGGTCCTCTGGGGCCAACGTCCTGACTTTC.

The chain recombines TRBV18 with TRBJ1-2; a possible D gene is TRBD1 (6 bases). Germline V gene data show CDR1 as KGHSH and CDR2 as LQKENI. V lost 0 bases and J lost 6, with 14 bases in between. This CDR3 has 15 amino acids. The CDR3 bases are TGTGCCAGCTCACCACCAAGTATAGGGGGACATGGCTACACCTTC. Translated, it gives CASSPPSIGGHGYTF.

CDR3 residues: CATSSDRTGRNEKLFF. The CDR3 region has the DNA TGTGCCACCAGCAGTGATAGGACAGGGCGAAATGAAAAACTGTTTTTT. V is TRBV15 and J is TRBJ1-4; the match to TRBD1 covers 8 bases. J gave up 5 bases and V 3 bases, and 8 bases lay outside the gene matches. CDR1 and CDR2 (germline): LNHNV, YYDKDF (reference sequence). This CDR3 is 16 amino acids long.

The chain joins TRBV28 to TRBJ2-2; 8 bases map to TRBD1. Germline CDR1 is MDHEN and CDR2 is SYDVKM. V was clipped by 5 bases and J by 5 bases; unmatched bases: 10. The CDR3 length is 16 residues. CDR3 loop: CASSPIRGLGTGELFF. CDR3 in DNA: TGTGCCAGCAGTCCGATCAGGGGGCTGGGAACCGGGGAGCTGTTTTTT.

This sequence joins TRBV7-2 and TRBJ1-2, with D perhaps matching TRBD1 (6 bases). Germline loops: CDR1 SGHTA, CDR2 FQGNSA. The CDR3 contains 16 residues. The V and J ends lost 5 bases and 2 bases respectively, with 18 bases between them. CDR3 sequence (DNA): TGTGCCAGCAGCCACCGGACAGAATGGGCCAACTATGGCTACACCTTC. Translating it yields CASSHRTEWANYGYTF.

This clone showed up just a few times. The chain carries TRBV10-1 and TRBJ1-4; D possibly corresponds to TRBD1 (6 bases). The CDR3 consists of 16 residues. V dropped 7 bases and J dropped 0 bases, with 15 bases sitting between them. Germline V gene data show CDR1 as WNHNN and CDR2 as SYGVQD (reference sequence). The CDR3 loop is CASTRQAVATNEKLFF. CDR3 nucleotide sequence: TGCGCCAGCACTCGACAGGCCGTCGCAACTAATGAAAAACTGTTTTTT.

The chain carries TRBV5-5 and TRBJ2-1, with 7 bases lining up with TRBD1. The CDR3 length is 15 residues. The V segment lost 2 bases and the J segment 7 bases; nucleotides outside the gene matches: 9. Germline V gene lookup returns CDR1 SGHKS and CDR2 YYEKEE (reference sequence). CDR3 in amino acids: CASSFGRGQRNEQFF. The CDR3 DNA sequence: TGTGCCAGCAGCTTCGGTAGGGGGCAACGGAATGAGCAGTTCTTC.

V and J are TRBV9 and TRBJ2-7; 14 nucleotides match TRBD2. The V and J ends lost 4 bases and 2 bases, in that order; junction bases with no gene match: 5. Looked up from germline, CDR1 is SGDLS and CDR2 is YYNGEE. This CDR3 contains 16 residues. CDR3 DNA: TGTGCCAGCAGCCTCGGGACTAGCGGGGGACCCTACGAGCAGTACTTC. It yields the protein CASSLGTSGGPYEQYF.

The chain joins TRBV10-3 to TRBJ1-5; no clear D gene. There are 13 residues in the CDR3. Trimming shortened V by 10 bases and J by 0 bases, and 10 bases separated the two germline ends. Germline values: CDR1 ENHRY, CDR2 SYGVKD. The CDR3 region is CATRSDSNQPQHF. As DNA, the CDR3 is TGTGCCACAAGGAGCGATAGCAATCAGCCCCAGCATTTT.

The chain recombines TRBV18 with TRBJ1-2; a weak D match, TRBD1 (6 bases). Deletions cut 3 bases from V and 5 bases from J, with 22 bases between. This CDR3 spans 17 amino acids. Germline CDR1 KGHSH, CDR2 LQKENI. The CDR3 DNA reads TGTGCCAGCTCACCCGAAACGGTGCCGGGACAAAGGTATGGCTACACCTTC. Its translation is CASSPETVPGQRYGYTF.

The rearrangement uses TRBV10-3 and TRBJ2-7, with D maybe TRBD1 (6 bases). Germline values: CDR1 ENHRY, CDR2 SYGVKD. This CDR3 is built from 12 residues. Trimming took 10 bases from V and 5 from J, leaving 15 bases between them. CDR3 amino acids: CATRPGDHEQYF. Written as DNA, the CDR3 is TGTGCCACTCGGCCAGGGGATCACGAGCAGTACTTC.

The rearrangement joins TRBV7-8 to TRBJ1-2, with a weak D call TRBD1 (6 bases). Trimming pared 5 bases from V and 7 bases from J, leaving 23 bases between. CDR3 length: 16 residues. The germline V gene encodes CDR1 SGHVS and CDR2 FQNEAQ. The CDR3 bases are TGTGCCAGCAGCCCGCCTCAGGTGGGGGCTCGTCTTGGCTACACCTTC. Translation: CASSPPQVGARLGYTF.

The V and J genes are TRBV7-3 and TRBJ2-1; 7 nucleotides match TRBD2. Germline lookup yields CDR1 SGHTA and CDR2 FQGTGA. The CDR3 spans 15 residues. V dropped 5 bases and J dropped 8; count of bases not matched to a gene: 12. The DNA of the CDR3 is TGTGCCAGCAGCCCCCAGGGAATGGGGGGGGATGAGCAGTTCTTC. It is translated as CASSPQGMGGDEQFF. Variable domain in full (rest from reference TRBV7-3 and TRBJ2-1): GAGVSQTPSNKVTEKGKYVELRCDPISGHTALYWYRQSLGQGPEFLIYFQGTGAADDSGLPNDRFFAVRPEGSVSTLKIQRTERGDSAVYLCASSPQGMGGDEQFFGPGTRLTVL.

This clone is a singleton in its sample. V gene TRBV4-3 combines with J gene TRBJ2-1, with TRBD2 as a possible D gene (6 bases). From germline, CDR1 is LGHNA and CDR2 YSLEER. The CDR3 has 15 residues. The V end lost 4 bases, the J end lost 8 bases, and 18 bases lay between the germline ends. The CDR3 protein is CASSPTGGTGDEQFF. The DNA of the CDR3 is TGCGCCAGCAGCCCCACCGGGGGAACGGGGGATGAGCAGTTCTTC.

The chain has TRBV2 and TRBJ1-3; 7 bases line up with TRBD1. From germline, CDR1 is SNHLY and CDR2 FYNNEI. V shed 6 bases and J 2 bases; nucleotides not matched to a gene: 1. This CDR3 has 13 amino acids. DNA of the CDR3: TGTGCCAGCAGACAGGGGACTGGAAACACCATATATTTT. Protein sequence: CASRQGTGNTIYF.

The chain recombines TRBV5-1 with TRBJ2-1; D is unclear. The CDR3 spans 12 residues. In germline, CDR1 is SGHRS, CDR2 YFSETQ. V was trimmed by 3 bases and J by 12 bases, leaving 13 bases between them. Here the CDR3 reads CASSSERSGQFF. In DNA, the CDR3 is TGCGCCAGCAGCTCGGAAAGGAGTGGGCAGTTCTTC.

The J gene is TRBJ2-7, the V gene TRBV19; D is undetermined. Per germline, CDR1 LNHDA and CDR2 SQIVND (reference sequence). Between the trimmed V and J ends, which lost 0 bases and 6 bases, there was a span of 9 bases. This CDR3 has 13 residues. The CDR3 protein is CASSIEVAAEQYF. The DNA of the CDR3 is TGTGCCAGTAGTATAGAGGTGGCCGCCGAGCAGTACTTC.

A single count supports this clone. Given a much more abundant clone one base away, this may be a read error. The V call is TRBV11-2, the J call TRBJ1-1; 9 bases match TRBD1. This CDR3 region has 14 residues. Germline values: CDR1 SGHAT, CDR2 FQNNGV. The CDR3 loop is CASSAQRGTGSCVF. Written as DNA, the CDR3 is TGTGCCAGCAGCGCACAAAGGGGGACAGGGAGCTGTGTCTTT.

V and J are TRBV7-3 and TRBJ2-3, with 9 bases lining up with TRBD2. Germline trimming cut 2 bases from V and 5 bases from J; bases unmatched to any gene: 5. The germline CDR1 and CDR2 sequences are SGHTA and FQGTGA. This CDR3 spans 15 amino acids. The CDR3: CASSLSAGGLDTQYF. For the CDR3, the DNA is TGTGCCAGCAGCTTATCTGCGGGGGGGCTAGATACGCAGTATTTT.

The chain carries TRBV4-2 and TRBJ2-1; 9 nucleotides agree with TRBD2. Germline V gives CDR1 LGHNA, CDR2 YNFKEQ. CDR3 length: 15 amino acids. With 3 bases clipped from V and 4 bases from J, the junction kept 4 bases outside the gene matches. As DNA, the CDR3 is TGTGCCAGCAGCCACGGCGGGGGGGCGTACAATGAGCAGTTCTTC. The encoded protein is CASSHGGGAYNEQFF.